Below, 13 T cell receptor beta chains from the same sample are listed, as sequenced in a study of T cells after yellow fever vaccination. In TCRdb, the 5' RACE reads were re-called with MiXCR into one record per CDR3 protein. The sample holds about 250,000 distinct CDR3 sequences, 3.6% seen once. This material consisted of PBMCs, taken 15 days after the yellow fever booster vaccination. These receptors all stem from a man younger than 35 who received the YFV17D yellow fever vaccine.

In this sample, this clonotype turned up many times. V and J are TRBV6-2 or TRBV6-3 and TRBJ1-2, with TRBD1 matching over 8 bases. Trimming took 2 bases from V and 6 from J; bases not matched to a gene: 5. Germline V gene lookup returns CDR1 MNHEY and CDR2 SVGEGT. There are 14 residues in the CDR3. CDR3 residues: CASSYRTGIDGYTF. Here the CDR3 DNA reads TGTGCCAGCAGTTACCGGACAGGGATTGATGGCTACACCTTC.

This chain uses TRBV9 with TRBJ2-2; 9 bases are a match to TRBD1. From germline, CDR1 is SGDLS and CDR2 YYNGEE. The trim removed 2 bases at V and 4 bases at J, leaving 6 bases unmatched. The CDR3 is made up of 16 amino acids. The CDR3 here is CASSVGTGFLTGELFF. The CDR3 DNA reads TGTGCCAGCAGCGTGGGGACAGGGTTCCTCACCGGGGAGCTGTTTTTT.

This clonotype was recorded many times. This CDR3 is CASSFQTGGQFF. The CDR3 DNA sequence: TGTGCCAGCAGTTTTCAAACGGGGGGTCAGTTCTTC. The V gene is TRBV12-3 or TRBV12-4, the J gene TRBJ2-1; 7 bases line up with TRBD2. There are 12 residues in the CDR3. J was trimmed by 13 bases and V by 3 bases; bases with no gene match: 6.

For this clonotype: A much larger clone is a single base away; this may be a read error. The V call is TRBV29-1, the J call TRBJ1-3; D ambiguous. V lost 7 bases, J lost 0 bases, and 10 bases lay in between. The CDR3 runs 13 residues. The germline gives CDR1 SQVTM, CDR2 ANQGSEA. This CDR3 reads CSDQFSSGNTIYF. CDR3 sequence (DNA): TGCAGCGACCAATTCAGCTCTGGAAACACCATATATTTT.

In its sample, this clonotype was seen many times. The chain joins TRBV7-3 to TRBJ1-1, with a weak D call TRBD1 (5 bases). The germline gives CDR1 SGHTA, CDR2 FQGTGA. The CDR3 has 14 amino acids. V was clipped by 0 bases and J by 5 bases, with 10 bases between them. DNA of the CDR3: TGTGCCAGCAGCTTAACGGGGGTAGGGACTGAAGCTTTCTTT. This codes for CASSLTGVGTEAFF.

This clonotype was seen many times. The rearrangement links TRBV6-5 to TRBJ1-2; no clear D gene. The ends were cut back, 0 bases at V and 7 bases at J, with 12 bases in the middle. This CDR3 has 14 residues. Per germline, CDR1 MNHEY and CDR2 SVGAGI. This chain's CDR3 is CASSYSAELSGYTF. The CDR3 DNA reads as TGTGCCAGCAGTTACTCGGCGGAGTTATCTGGCTACACCTTC.

For this clonotype: A junction boundary mismatches the germline segment, possibly from a read error. This sequence joins TRBV5-1 and TRBJ1-1, with D uncertain. The CDR3 loop spans 14 amino acids. The germline V gene has CDR1 SGHRS and CDR2 YFSETQ. CDR3: CVSNLEGGSTEAFF. CDR3 nucleotide sequence: TGCGTCAGCAACTTGGAGGGAGGTTCCACTGAAGCTTTCTTT.

This clonotype has a count of ten or more. The chain carries TRBV5-1 and TRBJ2-1; TRBD2 agrees at 11 bases. Germline-derived CDR1 and CDR2 are SGHRS and YFSETQ. The CDR3 covers 15 residues. V was clipped by 0 bases and J by 8 bases; unmatched bases: 4. The CDR3 is CASSLDIAGGDEQFF. CDR3 coding DNA: TGCGCCAGCAGCTTGGATATAGCGGGGGGGGATGAGCAGTTCTTC.

At least ten counts were recorded for this clonotype. The chain joins TRBV20-1 to TRBJ2-5, with D possibly TRBD2 on 5 matching bases. The CDR3 is made up of 12 amino acids. Germline V gives CDR1 DFQATT, CDR2 SNEGSKA (reference sequence). Trimming removed 3 bases from V and 1 base from J, with 6 bases in between. The CDR3 protein is CSARRAQETQYF. As DNA, the CDR3 is TGCAGTGCTAGGAGGGCCCAAGAGACCCAGTACTTC.

A few counts support this clonotype. V gene TRBV5-1 combines with J gene TRBJ2-5, with no clear D. The CDR3 is made up of 14 amino acids. V dropped 4 bases and J dropped 5 bases, with 15 bases sitting between them. Germline-derived CDR1 and CDR2 are SGHRS and YFSETQ. This chain's CDR3 is CASSPTLRRETQYF. DNA for the CDR3: TGCGCCAGCAGCCCAACACTGAGGCGGGAGACCCAGTACTTC.

There are many counts of this clonotype. The chain is built from TRBV29-1 and TRBJ1-1; TRBD1 matches at 7 bases. V shed 6 bases, J shed 8 bases, and the junction held 3 bases outside the gene matches. Germline assignment: CDR1 SQVTM and CDR2 ANQGSEA. The CDR3 has 10 residues. CDR3 DNA: TGCAGCGTCGGACAGGACGAAGCTTTCTTT. It is translated as CSVGQDEAFF.

This clonotype has ten or more counts. The V gene is TRBV4-2, the J gene TRBJ1-6; D gene unclear. The CDR3 has 14 residues. V lost 0 bases and J lost 9, with 9 bases in between. Germline values: CDR1 LGHNA, CDR2 YNFKEQ. In DNA form, the CDR3 reads TGTGCCAGCAGCCAAGAAACAAGTACTTCACCCCTCCACTTT. Its translation: CASSQETSTSPLHF.

This clonotype was recorded many times. This rearrangement joins TRBV5-4 to TRBJ2-5; no firm D call. V gave up 4 bases and J gave up 1 base, with 14 bases separating them. Germline assignment: CDR1 SGHNT and CDR2 YYREEE (reference sequence). The CDR3 is 15 residues long. This CDR3 reads CASSPTRQPQETQYF. The CDR3 DNA reads TGTGCCAGCAGCCCGACCAGGCAACCCCAAGAGACCCAGTACTTC.